The entry that follows covers one T cell receptor (beta chain) sequence. What it binds is not known. A read error is possible here, since a much larger clone lies one base away. This CDR3 is missing its conserved last phenylalanine or tryptophan, likely due to a read error. Unique molecular identifiers were present on cDNA, and template switching added a universal primer site. TCRdb redid the calling of the 5' RACE reads with MiXCR, one entry per CDR3 protein. Of 410,000 or so distinct CDR3 sequences in the sample, approximately 18% are singletons; the top ten hold roughly 12%. The CDR3 runs 12 residues. Trimming removed 3 bases from V and 6 bases from J, with 11 bases in between. Germline V gene sequence: CDR1 SQVTM, CDR2 ANQGSEA. The data are from a study of identical twins. Whole-study results and caveats: Fewer insertions were carried by abundant cord blood beta clonotypes, but none was seen in memory repertoires.

This chain links TRBV29-1 with TRBJ1-1; D might be TRBD1 (5 bases). The source of this sequence is a man aged 45-65 years in good health. Source material: naive T cells sorted from blood. Here the CDR3 reads CSVERGGSEAFL. DNA of the CDR3: TGCAGCGTTGAGAGGGGAGGATCTGAAGCTTTCCTT.